The rows below give T cell receptor beta chains drawn from one sample of a study of early T cells in non-severe SARS-CoV-2 infection. From the 5' RACE reads, TCRdb called clonotypes with MiXCR, one entry per CDR3 protein. The sample holds tens of thousands of distinct CDR3 sequences, roughly 13% seen once. Specimen: whole blood. These receptors originate from an adult who was a healthcare worker with PCR-confirmed SARS-CoV-2 infection or an uninfected control (not recorded which). Each CDR3 is given with its conserved first and last residue. D genes are given only for firm matches. Not every row has a clone size; where given, it reads once, few, many or a size class.

>.|TRBV29-1|.|TRBJ1-2
CSVALGVGYGYTF
TGCAGCGTGGCGTTAGGGGTCGGCTATGGCTACACCTTC
>.|TRBV18|many|TRBJ1-2
CASSPPFAAGGYTF
TGTGCCAGCTCACCACCGTTTGCCGCCGGTGGCTACACCTTC
>.|TRBV5-1|few|TRBJ1-2
CASSPSSYGYTF
TGCGCCAGCAGCCCATCGAGCTATGGCTACACCTTC
>.|TRBV12-3/TRBV12-4|few|TRBJ2-1
CASRGDEQFF
TGTGCCAGCAGGGGTGATGAGCAGTTCTTC
>.|TRBV7-2|.|TRBJ2-1
CASSPPPQGNEQFF
TGTGCCAGCAGCCCCCCTCCCCAGGGTAATGAGCAGTTCTTC
>TRBD1|TRBV7-2|.|TRBJ2-5
CASSLYRGQETQYF
TGTGCCAGCAGCTTATACAGGGGCCAAGAGACCCAGTACTTC
>TRBD1|TRBV5-1|many|TRBJ2-7
CASSPQTGGYEQYF
TGCGCCAGCAGCCCCCAGACAGGGGGCTACGAGCAGTACTTC
>.|TRBV10-3|few|TRBJ1-3
CAVLARGNTIYF
TGTGCCGTCCTAGCTCGGGGAAACACCATATATTTT
>.|TRBV3-1|many|TRBJ1-5
CASSRDRNQPQHF
TGTGCCAGCAGCCGGGACCGAAATCAGCCCCAGCATTTT
>TRBD2|TRBV2|.|TRBJ2-2
CASSEVGGGNTGELFF
TGTGCCAGCAGTGAAGTTGGCGGGGGGAACACCGGGGAGCTGTTTTTT
>.|TRBV13|many|TRBJ2-3
CASSLDAASAGDTQYF
TGTGCCAGCAGCTTGGATGCGGCTAGCGCCGGAGATACGCAGTATTTT
>.|TRBV6-4|.|TRBJ1-6
CASSAKGFPGNSPLHF
TGTGCCAGCAGTGCTAAGGGGTTCCCGGGGAATTCACCCCTCCACTTT
>.|TRBV25-1|many|TRBJ1-1
CASSPDQSEAFF
TGTGCCAGCAGTCCGGATCAGTCGGAAGCTTTCTTT
>TRBD2|TRBV18|few|TRBJ2-1
CASSPPERGGTYNEQFF
TGTGCCAGCTCACCACCGGAGCGGGGGGGCACCTACAATGAGCAGTTCTTC
>TRBD2|TRBV6-2/TRBV6-3|few|TRBJ2-1
CASSYSVARGGRDEQFF
TGTGCCAGCAGTTACTCCGTCGCGCGGGGGGGCCGGGATGAGCAGTTCTTC
>.|TRBV4-1|.|TRBJ2-6
CASSHPTTLADRSGANVLTF
TGCGCCAGCAGCCACCCGACCACCCTGGCGGATAGATCTGGGGCCAACGTCCTGACTTTC
>TRBD2|TRBV10-2|.|TRBJ2-1
CASLGERGGSNNEQFF
TGCGCCAGCTTGGGGGAGCGGGGGGGAAGTAACAATGAGCAGTTCTTC
>.|TRBV5-5|.|TRBJ2-7
CASSPGAGLEQYF
TGTGCCAGCAGCCCTGGGGCAGGGCTCGAGCAGTACTTC